This TCR beta chain came from a study of blood T cell repertoires in COVID-19. Study summary: COVID-19 samples, acute and convalescent, were from the United States, Italy and Spain.

CDR1 and CDR2 (germline): SGHDN, FVKESK. J lost 4 bases, V lost 4 bases, and 5 bases had no gene match. The CDR3 spans 15 residues. Clones were sequenced by immunoSEQ multiplex PCR, and TCRdb holds only the in-frame ones, with some missing. The sample holds around 150,000 clones; 75% to 85% are singletons and the top ten take about 5%. Sequencing was carried out using peripheral blood. This chain uses TRBV14 with TRBJ2-2, with 8 positions matching TRBD1. This clonotype originated in a woman in her forties or fifties with acute or convalescent COVID-19. CDR3 loop: CASSLRDRFTGELFF. The CDR3 DNA reads TGTGCCAGCAGCCTCCGGGACAGGTTCACCGGGGAGCTGTTTTTT.